This passage covers 5 T cell receptor beta chains from one sample sequenced in a study of long-term antiretroviral therapy in people with HIV (dated by TCRdb to the early 2020s). The immunoSEQ hsTCRB v3.0 assay was used at survey level resolution to sequence the TRB variable region. The source is immuneACCESS, and TCRdb retained only in-frame sequences with V and J called. Part of the clones is not carried over; for the studies checked, unresolved V genes explain less than half of this, and the remainder is unexplained. Recorded for this sample are some 28,000 clones; over 90% of them occurred a single time. The ten largest clonotypes hold 2.5% to 3.5% of the sample. The input for sequencing was unsorted PBMCs, taken 5.3 years after starting antiretroviral therapy. These receptors originate from a middle-aged man with HIV.

The V gene is TRBV7-8, the J gene TRBJ2-1, with TRBD1 identical over 11 bases. CDR3 length: 17 amino acids. V was pared by 1 base and J by 5 bases, with 7 bases of the junction left unmatched. CDR1 and CDR2 (germline): SGHVS, FQNEAQ. In DNA form, the CDR3 reads TGTGCCAGCAGCTTAGGCCAGGGACAGGGGGGGAACAATGAGCAGTTCTTC. Its protein is CASSLGQGQGGNNEQFF.

The genes are TRBV5-6 and TRBJ2-2, with a tentative D call TRBD1 (5 bases). Germline loops: CDR1 SGHDT, CDR2 YYEEEE. Trimming took off 4 bases at V and 1 base at J, with 11 bases between the two ends. The CDR3 sequence is 15 residues long. The CDR3 region has the DNA TGTGCCAGCAGCCAAGCCCAGGGGAACACCGGGGAGCTGTTTTTT. It encodes CASSQAQGNTGELFF. Complete variable domain (other parts from reference TRBV5-6 and TRBJ2-2): DAGVTQSPTHLIKTRGQQVTLRCSPKSGHDTVSWYQQALGQGPQFIFQYYEEEERQRGNFPDRFSGHQFPNYSSELNVNALLLGDSALYLCASSQAQGNTGELFFGEGSRLTVL.

The chain recombines TRBV4-2 with TRBJ2-1; 9 bases align to TRBD2. The CDR3 extends over 15 amino acids. V lost 0 bases to trimming and J lost 10 bases; unmatched junction nucleotides: 7. From germline, CDR1 is LGHNA and CDR2 YNFKEQ. DNA of the CDR3: TGTGCCAGCAGCCAAGAGGGCGGGGGGGCTCAGGAGCAGTTCTTC. Its protein product is CASSQEGGGAQEQFF.

V gene TRBV28 combines with J gene TRBJ2-5, with no clear D. The ends were cut back, 5 bases at V and 3 bases at J, with 4 bases in the middle. Germline CDR1 and CDR2: MDHEN and SYDVKM. The CDR3 has 11 residues. CDR3 DNA: TGTGCCAGCAGTGAGGAAGAGACCCAGTACTTC. It specifies CASSEEETQYF.

The rearrangement uses TRBV1 and TRBJ2-6; the D segment call TRBD2 is taken from the table without a DNA check. TRBV1 is a documented pseudogene. CDR3 size: 13 residues. In DNA, the CDR3 is TGCACCAGGGGGGGGTATGGGGCCAACGTCCTGACTTTC. Translating gives CTRGGYGANVLTF.